Listed below are T cell receptor beta chains from one sample, sequenced in a study of shared clonotypes between healthy human individuals. Sequenced by immunoSEQ multiplex PCR; TCRdb stores in-frame clones only, minus some. The table has millions of clones, more than 80% seen once. Sequencing used naive CD4+ T cells sorted from blood. Receptors were obtained from a man younger than 30 in good health. Both conserved end residues are part of each CDR3. D genes are given only for firm matches. Expanded clones are given a class, and other clones once, few, many or no size at all.

J	D	V	size	CDR3	DNA
TRBJ2-2	.	TRBV2	.	CASSVRIATAGELFF	TGTGCCAGCAGTGTGCGAATAGCAACGGCCGGGGAGCTGTTTTTT
TRBJ1-6	TRBD1	TRBV5-1	.	CASSWGQGGDSPLHF	TGCGCCAGCAGCTGGGGACAGGGCGGAGACTCACCCCTCCACTTT
TRBJ2-1	.	TRBV5-1	.	CASSLSGDYNEQFF	TGCGCCAGCAGCTTGAGTGGGGACTACAATGAGCAGTTCTTC
TRBJ2-1	.	TRBV5-1	once	CASRILGTPEGEQFF	TGCGCCAGCAGAATCCTGGGGACTCCTGAGGGTGAGCAGTTCTTC
TRBJ1-6	.	TRBV12-1	.	CASSSPMGSPLHF	TGTGCCAGCAGCTCCCCTATGGGGTCACCCCTCCACTTT
TRBJ2-2	TRBD1	TRBV13	.	CASSLGGTGGIGTGELFF	TGTGCCAGCAGCTTAGGCGGGACAGGGGGCATCGGCACCGGGGAGCTGTTTTTT
TRBJ1-1	.	TRBV5-1	.	CASSLRGGTEAFF	TGCGCCAGCAGCTTGAGGGGGGGCACTGAAGCTTTCTTT
TRBJ2-7	TRBD2	TRBV7-2	few	CASSLEDLAGYEQYF	TGTGCCAGCAGCTTAGAAGACCTAGCGGGATACGAGCAGTACTTC
TRBJ2-4	.	TRBV6-6	.	CASSWLGGDKNIQYF	TGTGCCAGCAGTTGGCTTGGGGGAGACAAAAACATTCAGTACTTC
TRBJ2-5	.	TRBV18	.	CASSPQGQETQYF	TGTGCCAGCTCACCACAGGGTCAAGAGACCCAGTACTTC
TRBJ1-2	.	TRBV5-1	.	CASSLTETYGYTF	TGCGCCAGCAGCTTGACGGAAACCTATGGCTACACCTTC
TRBJ2-7	TRBD1	TRBV27	.	CASTPGQGEGEQYF	TGTGCCAGCACTCCAGGACAGGGGGAGGGCGAGCAGTACTTC
TRBJ2-3	TRBD2	TRBV4-1	.	CASSHLYAGGLGGTDTQYF	TGCGCCAGCAGCCACCTTTACGCGGGAGGGCTGGGGGGCACAGATACGCAGTATTTT
TRBJ1-6	.	TRBV30	.	CAWSPDTSNSPLHF	TGTGCCTGGAGCCCCGACACATCTAATTCACCCCTCCACTTT
TRBJ2-5	.	TRBV5-4	.	CASSPDSAPLKETQYF	TGTGCCAGCAGCCCGGACAGCGCGCCTCTTAAAGAGACCCAGTACTTC
TRBJ1-6	.	TRBV9	.	CASSPGRFTPLHF	TGTGCCAGCAGCCCGGGACGTTTTACACCCCTCCACTTT
TRBJ2-5	TRBD1	TRBV28	.	CASSKGQGRETQYF	TGTGCCAGCAGTAAAGGACAGGGGCGGGAGACCCAGTACTTC
TRBJ2-7	TRBD2	TRBV7-9	.	CASSPQSGGQYEQYF	TGTGCCAGCAGCCCCCAATCGGGGGGGCAATACGAGCAGTACTTC
TRBJ2-1	TRBD2	TRBV30	.	CAWSRGLAGGLDEQFF	TGTGCCTGGAGCCGGGGACTAGCGGGAGGATTGGATGAGCAGTTCTTC
TRBJ1-1	.	TRBV10-3	.	CAISETRDLYTEAFF	TGTGCCATCAGTGAGACCAGGGACCTTTACACTGAAGCTTTCTTT
TRBJ2-5	.	TRBV10-3	.	CAISELGQETQYF	TGTGCCATCAGTGAGCTGGGGCAAGAGACCCAGTACTTC
TRBJ1-6	TRBD1	TRBV15	.	CATSRVQGARSPLHF	TGTGCCACCAGCAGAGTCCAGGGGGCAAGGTCACCCCTCCACTTT
TRBJ2-2	.	TRBV30	once	CAWNLLGGNTGELFF	TGTGCCTGGAATCTCCTCGGCGGGAACACCGGGGAGCTGTTTTTT
TRBJ2-1	TRBD1	TRBV6-1	.	CASSRQGNEQFF	TGTGCCAGCAGTAGACAGGGGAATGAGCAGTTCTTC
TRBJ1-1	.	TRBV2	.	CASRAESGNTEAFF	TGTGCCAGCAGAGCAGAATCGGGCAACACTGAAGCTTTCTTT
TRBJ1-6	.	TRBV6-5	.	CASSYDRYLNSPLHF	TGTGCCAGCAGTTACGACCGCTACCTAAATTCACCCCTCCACTTT
TRBJ1-5	.	TRBV28	few	CASSLAGLNQPQHF	TGTGCCAGCAGTTTGGCAGGCCTAAATCAGCCCCAGCATTTT
TRBJ2-1	TRBD2	TRBV18	.	CASSPPSGSRGNEQFF	TGTGCCAGCTCACCCCCTAGCGGGAGTCGAGGGAATGAGCAGTTCTTC
TRBJ1-6	.	TRBV25-1	.	CASRRTTSRNSPLHF	TGTGCCAGCCGCCGGACCACCTCGAGGAATTCACCCCTCCACTTT
TRBJ2-7	TRBD2	TRBV4-1	.	CASSNIAGPLQGQYF	TGCGCCAGCAGCAACATAGCGGGACCACTCCAGGGGCAGTACTTC
TRBJ2-5	TRBD2	TRBV25-1	once	CASSVTGTSGGPGGTQYF	TGTGCCAGCAGTGTCACCGGGACTAGCGGGGGGCCGGGGGGGACCCAGTACTTC
TRBJ2-2	.	TRBV5-1	.	CASSREPDRGELFF	TGCGCCAGCAGCCGGGAGCCGGATCGCGGGGAGCTGTTTTTT
TRBJ1-3	.	TRBV19	few	CASTGQYSGNTIYF	TGTGCCAGTACTGGCCAATACTCTGGAAACACCATATATTTT